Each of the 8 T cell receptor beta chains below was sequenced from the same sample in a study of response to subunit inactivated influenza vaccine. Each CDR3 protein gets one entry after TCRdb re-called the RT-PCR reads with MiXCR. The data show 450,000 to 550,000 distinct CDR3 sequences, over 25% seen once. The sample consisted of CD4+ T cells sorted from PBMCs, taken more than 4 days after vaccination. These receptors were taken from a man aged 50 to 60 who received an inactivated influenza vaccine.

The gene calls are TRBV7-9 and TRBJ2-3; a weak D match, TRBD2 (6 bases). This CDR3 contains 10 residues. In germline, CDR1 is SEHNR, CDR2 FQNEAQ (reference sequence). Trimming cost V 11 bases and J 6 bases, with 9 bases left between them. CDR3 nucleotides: TGTGCCGCCCGGGAGGATACGCAGTATTTT. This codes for CAAREDTQYF.

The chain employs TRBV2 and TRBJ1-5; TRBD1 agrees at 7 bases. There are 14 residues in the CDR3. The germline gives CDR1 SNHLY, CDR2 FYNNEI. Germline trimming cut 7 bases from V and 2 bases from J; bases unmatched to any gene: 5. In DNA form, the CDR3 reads TGTGCCAGCACTCGACAGGGAGGCAATCAGCCCCAGCATTTT. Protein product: CASTRQGGNQPQHF. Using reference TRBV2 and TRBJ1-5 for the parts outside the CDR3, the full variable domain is EPEVTQTPSHQVTQMGQEVILRCVPISNHLYFYWYRQILGQKVEFLVSFYNNEISEKSEIFDDQFSVERPDGSNFTLKIRSTKLEDSAMYFCASTRQGGNQPQHFGDGTRLSIL.

For the CDR3, the DNA is TGCAGTGCTAGAGATCCCGGGGCCAGCACAGATACGCAGTATTTT. Translation: CSARDPGASTDTQYF. This chain connects TRBV20-1 to TRBJ2-3, with D perhaps being TRBD1 or TRBD2 (5 bases each). The germline gives CDR1 DFQATT, CDR2 SNEGSKA (reference sequence). The length of the CDR3 is 15 residues. V was cut by 0 bases and J by 0 bases, with 10 bases left in between.

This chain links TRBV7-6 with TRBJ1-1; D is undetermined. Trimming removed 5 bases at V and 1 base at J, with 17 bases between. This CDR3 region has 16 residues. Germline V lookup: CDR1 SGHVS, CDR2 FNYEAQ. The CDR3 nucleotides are TGTGCCAGCAGCGCCACCGTTACAGCAACGAACACTGAAGCTTTCTTT. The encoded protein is CASSATVTATNTEAFF.

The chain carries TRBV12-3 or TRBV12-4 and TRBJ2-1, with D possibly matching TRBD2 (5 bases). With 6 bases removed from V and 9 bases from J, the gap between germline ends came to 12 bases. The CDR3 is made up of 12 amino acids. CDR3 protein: CASSPWSGEQFF. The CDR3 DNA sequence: TGTGCCAGCAGCCCCTGGAGCGGTGAGCAGTTCTTC.

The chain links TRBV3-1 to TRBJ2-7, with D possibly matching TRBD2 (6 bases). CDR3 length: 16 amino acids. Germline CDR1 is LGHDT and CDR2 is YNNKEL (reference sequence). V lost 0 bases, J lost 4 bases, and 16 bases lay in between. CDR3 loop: CASSQDPRLAWYEQYF. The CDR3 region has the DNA TGTGCCAGCAGCCAAGATCCTCGCCTAGCGTGGTACGAGCAGTACTTC.

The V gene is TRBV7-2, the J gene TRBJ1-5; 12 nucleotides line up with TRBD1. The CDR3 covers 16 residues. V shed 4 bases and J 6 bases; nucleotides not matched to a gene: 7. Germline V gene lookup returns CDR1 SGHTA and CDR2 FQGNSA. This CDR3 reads CASSSGGQGAIQPQHF. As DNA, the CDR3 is TGTGCCAGCAGCTCCGGGGGACAGGGGGCTATTCAGCCCCAGCATTTT.

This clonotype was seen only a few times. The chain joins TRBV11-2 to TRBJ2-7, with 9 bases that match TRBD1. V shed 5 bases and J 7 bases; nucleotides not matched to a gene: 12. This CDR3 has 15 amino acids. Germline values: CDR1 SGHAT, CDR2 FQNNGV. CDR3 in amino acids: CASSAYRGQLGEQYF. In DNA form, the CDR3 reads TGTGCCAGCAGCGCGTACAGGGGGCAATTGGGAGAGCAGTACTTC.